This T cell receptor beta chain was retrieved from a study of identical twins. This clonotype was recorded a few times. Antigen specificity is unknown. Via MiXCR, TCRdb re-called the 5' RACE reads, giving one row per CDR3 protein. The repertoire has around 680,000 distinct CDR3 sequences, roughly 8% of them found once; the top ten carry around 0.98%. General observations from the study: Out-of-frame alpha sequences common to twins exhibited an excess of low generation probability.

Germline V gives CDR1 DFQATT, CDR2 SNEGSKA (reference sequence). CDR3 length: 15 residues. Trimming removed 3 bases at V and 9 bases at J, with 21 bases between. Healthy Caucasian individuals made up all the donors. This same sample was also taken into another study, of yellow fever vaccine responses in identical twins. That paper notes: As reported, the vaccine T cell response of twins seemed partly convergent and partly personalized.

The V and J genes are TRBV20-1 and TRBJ2-1, with no clear D. Material: PBMCs. The clonotype was recovered from a young woman in good health. As DNA, the CDR3 is TGCAGTGCTAGCACCCCCGGGTCCCAGGCCGGTGAGCAGTTCTTC. Protein product: CSASTPGSQAGEQFF.